What follows describes a single TCR beta chain. Its antigen remains unknown. This sample stems from a study of vaccination effects on CD4 cells after COVID-19. General study findings and limits: Clones arising from infection and from vaccination showed marked clonal contraction late after vaccination.

The protocol was immunoSEQ multiplex PCR, while the TCRdb copy is restricted to in-frame clones and leaves out a portion. The sample lists more than 8,500 clones, around 76% occurring once. Culturing for nine to ten days preceded CD4+ T cell isolation. Of the BNT162b2 and mRNA-1273 vaccines, participants received two doses of one or the other. Replacing half the medium with IL-2 medium was done on days 3 and 7. The CDR3 loop spans 13 amino acids. CDR1 is MNHNS, CDR2 SASEGT, per germline. The V end was cut by 3 bases, the J end by 0 bases, with 6 bases between. This chain joins TRBV6-1 and TRBJ2-7; no definite D call. The specimen was CD4+ T cells from PBMCs cultured without peptide, collected after COVID-19 vaccination. The receptor was derived from a human donor who received a COVID-19 vaccine. The CDR3 sequence: CASSEYSSYEQYF. CDR3 nucleotides: TGTGCCAGCAGTGAGTACTCCTCCTACGAGCAGTACTTC.